Listed below are T cell receptor beta chains from one sample, sequenced in a study of T cells after yellow fever vaccination. From the 5' RACE reads, TCRdb called clonotypes with MiXCR, one entry per CDR3 protein. The sample has more than 75,000 distinct CDR3 sequences, about 8.8% seen once. The material sequenced was CD8+ T cells not binding an NS4B(214-222) dextramer, sorted from PBMCs, taken around 15 days after the first yellow fever vaccination. The source of these receptors is a man between 18 and 29 years old who received the YFV17D yellow fever vaccine. Both conserved end residues are part of each CDR3. Fields, in order: D gene, V gene, CDR3 protein. The D gene is left open where the match is weak.

>TRBD1|TRBV12-3/TRBV12-4
CASSPRTGPAGEQYF
>TRBD1|TRBV7-3
CASSLSTGSTEAFF
>-|TRBV12-3/TRBV12-4
CASSRGLNLNEQFF
>-|TRBV9
CASSVDGYNEQFF
>TRBD2|TRBV20-1
CSADPGGAKNIQYF
>-|TRBV6-5
CASHSSGLVYEQYF
>-|TRBV15
CATSRAEENQPQHF
>-|TRBV6-2/TRBV6-3
CASSEGGYISEKLFF
>-|TRBV5-5
CASGGPQYNEQFF
>-|TRBV6-1
CASSPTPDGGPHTDTQYF
>-|TRBV11-2
CASSLDLGHEQFF
>-|TRBV7-2
CASTILEPEQFF
>-|TRBV12-3/TRBV12-4
CASSGFSTNTGELFF
>TRBD2|TRBV14
CASSQEIAGGDTDTQYF
>-|TRBV6-1
CASSARTVINEQFF
>TRBD2|TRBV4-3
CASSQASSGRTDTQYF
>-|TRBV6-4
CASSEGGATDTQYF
>TRBD2|TRBV10-3
CAISDPSGGIDTGELFF
>TRBD1|TRBV12-3/TRBV12-4
CASREGAYSNQPQHF
>-|TRBV29-1
CSVEGGQTEAFF
>TRBD1|TRBV12-3/TRBV12-4
CASSLTGGYNEQFF
>-|TRBV27
CASSLWEPNEQFF
>-|TRBV7-9
CASSQGAAHSPLHF
>-|TRBV5-1
CASSLAALGAGELFF
>-|TRBV7-9
CASSSDSQPQHF
>-|TRBV11-2
CASTLSGDHNEQFF
>-|TRBV4-3
CASSQFWENTGELFF
>-|TRBV5-4
CASSPPGEEQFF
>TRBD2|TRBV5-1
CASSWSSGGSTGELFF
>TRBD2|TRBV3-1
CASSQEWTSVEQFF
>-|TRBV6-2/TRBV6-3
CASSPTGEDEQYF
>-|TRBV14
CASSPGITEAFF
>TRBD1|TRBV2
CASRGTGLYEQYF
>TRBD2|TRBV4-1
CASSQVLAGASDTGELFF
>-|TRBV13
CASSLGTRGPYQPQHF
>-|TRBV6-2/TRBV6-3
CASSYSTAGGTPHTDTQYF
>-|TRBV6-2/TRBV6-3
CASSPLRGGTDTQYF
>-|TRBV25-1
CASSEVGELFF
>-|TRBV21-1
CASIPTGPEKQPQHF
>-|TRBV6-1
CASSPDGGSYNEQFF
>-|TRBV7-2
CASSLAVPPQYF
>TRBD1|TRBV10-3
CAISEVSRGRPGELFF
>-|TRBV6-1
CASSWGRQAYNEQFF
>-|TRBV11-2
CASSLVWADYNEQFF
>-|TRBV24-1
CAFPGAPATEKLFF
>-|TRBV4-2
CASSQVGGYDEQFF
>-|TRBV18
CASSETESSYEQYF
>TRBD1|TRBV4-1
CASSQSGGAYTEAFF
>TRBD2|TRBV6-5
CASSYSSGGPHEQFF
>TRBD2|TRBV18
CASSPPAGVEETQYF